This TCR beta chain was sequenced during a study of blood T cell repertoires in COVID-19. Study overall: Nucleic acid was either cDNA or gDNA, and it came from T cells, B-cell-depleted T cells, or PBMCs.

CDR1 and CDR2 from the germline V gene are SGHRS and YFSETQ. The CDR3 contains 16 residues. V gave up 6 bases and J gave up 7 bases; unmatched junction bases: 9. Sequencing used immunoSEQ multiplex PCR; TCRdb keeps in-frame clones, though not all of them. The repertoire includes 90,000 to 110,000 clones, 80% to 85% of them detected once, and approximately 15% sits in the top ten. This chain links TRBV5-1 with TRBJ2-1; 14 bases map to TRBD2. The receptor's source is a woman older than 75 with acute or convalescent COVID-19. The sequenced sample was peripheral blood. CDR3 in DNA: TGCGCCAGCACCTCCGGACTAGCGGGAGGCGTAAATGAGCAGTTCTTC. This translates into CASTSGLAGGVNEQFF.